This T cell receptor beta chain was recorded in a study of blood T cells in healthy people across ages. The CDR3 length is 11 residues. Trimming pared 6 bases from V and 13 bases from J, leaving 10 bases between. CDR1 and CDR2 from the germline V gene are MDHEN and SYDVKM. Sample-barcoded 5' priming and a J-beta primer mix drove a second PCR of 7 to 11 cycles. TCRdb ran MiXCR on the 5' RACE reads and lists one entry per CDR3 protein. Altogether roughly 2 million distinct CDR3 sequences are present, about 50% being singletons, with the ten largest covering over 2%. The rearrangement joins TRBV28 to TRBJ1-6; D is unresolved. This clonotype originated in a woman aged 40 to 50 in good health. The specimen sequenced was blood. The CDR3 spells CASSRGIPLHF. The DNA for the CDR3 is TGTGCCAGCAGCCGGGGTATCCCCCTCCACTTT.